The next 12 T cell receptor beta chains were all read from a single sample in a study of cytomegalovirus exposure and HLA in healthy donors. A multiplex PCR was run with 60 Vbeta primers and 13 Jbeta primers. Clones were sequenced by immunoSEQ multiplex PCR, and TCRdb holds only the in-frame ones, with some missing. The top ten clones hold roughly 1.2% of a sample with around 150,000 clones, 80% of them seen once. What was sequenced was PBMCs. Receptors originate from a woman aged 50 to 60 in good health and CMV-seronegative.

The chain employs TRBV7-2 and TRBJ1-5; 7 nucleotides align to TRBD1. Per germline, CDR1 SGHTA and CDR2 FQGNSA. The CDR3 has 13 residues. Trimming cost V 3 bases and J 5 bases; bases outside gene matches: 1. The CDR3 nucleotides are TGTGCCAGCAGCTTTCAGGGGGATCAGCCCCAGCATTTT. It yields the protein CASSFQGDQPQHF.

This clone came up once. This rearrangement joins TRBV4-1 to TRBJ2-7; TRBD1 matches at 7 bases. CDR1 MGHRA and CDR2 YSYEKL come from the germline V gene. J was trimmed by 5 bases and V by 0 bases; bases with no gene match: 10. The CDR3 consists of 16 residues. The CDR3 DNA follows: TGCGCCAGCAGCCAAGAAATTGGACAGGTCTTAAACGAGCAGTACTTC. Protein sequence: CASSQEIGQVLNEQYF.

This clone appeared once. The J gene is TRBJ2-5, the V gene TRBV4-1; 10 bases are a match to TRBD2. Trimming cost V 1 base and J 5 bases; bases outside gene matches: 4. This CDR3 is 15 amino acids long. Germline V CDR1 and CDR2: MGHRA, YSYEKL. The CDR3 spells CASSQVGLATETQYF. CDR3 sequence (DNA): TGCGCCAGCAGCCAAGTGGGACTAGCGACTGAGACCCAGTACTTC.

The gene calls are TRBV18 and TRBJ2-5; 7 nucleotides align to TRBD2. TRBJ2-7 explains the end of the DNA better; the J call may be wrong. This CDR3 spans 12 amino acids. Germline V gene lookup returns CDR1 KGHSH and CDR2 LQKENI. The CDR3 DNA follows: TGTGCCAGCTCACCTGGGAGGGACGAGCAGTACTTC. Protein product: CASSPGRDEQYF.

The chain couples TRBV9 to TRBJ1-2, with D maybe TRBD1 (6 bases). The CDR3 loop spans 16 amino acids. Germline V gene lookup returns CDR1 SGDLS and CDR2 YYNGEE. Trimming cost V 0 bases and J 3 bases, with 15 bases left between them. The CDR3 DNA reads as TGTGCCAGCAGCGTAGCATTGCAGGGGCCCCACTATGGCTACACCTTC. This translates into CASSVALQGPHYGYTF.

The V gene is TRBV6-6, the J gene TRBJ2-1; 14 bases are shared with TRBD2. The CDR3 covers 15 residues. Germline-derived CDR1 and CDR2 are MNHNY and SVGAGI (reference sequence). With 5 bases clipped from V and 7 bases from J, the junction kept 4 bases outside the gene matches. The CDR3 sequence is CASSPGLAGDNEQFF. Written as DNA, the CDR3 is TGTGCCAGCAGTCCGGGACTAGCGGGAGATAATGAGCAGTTCTTC.

The chain uses TRBV28 and TRBJ2-5, with a weak D call TRBD1 (6 bases). The better agreement between TRBJ2-7 and the DNA end casts doubt on the J call. This CDR3 region has 14 residues. Germline V CDR1 and CDR2: MDHEN, SYDVKM. DNA for the CDR3: TGTGCCAGCAGTAAATGGGACAACAGCGACGAGCAGTACTTC. Translated, it gives CASSKWDNSDEQYF.

This chain links TRBV14 with TRBJ2-7; TRBD1 matches at 9 bases. Germline V gene lookup returns CDR1 SGHDN and CDR2 FVKESK. This CDR3 spans 15 amino acids. With V trimmed by 0 bases and J by 3 bases, 3 bases remained unmatched. The CDR3 bases are TGTGCCAGCAGCCAAGATGGGACAGGGATCTACGAGCAGTACTTC. It specifies CASSQDGTGIYEQYF.

As concerns this clone: The junction differs from germline at one of its ends, possibly a read error. This chain links TRBV7-9 with TRBJ2-1; the D is unclear. Germline CDR1 is SEHNR and CDR2 is FQNEAQ (reference sequence). The CDR3 runs 12 residues. The CDR3 loop is CSSSLGLNEQFF. DNA for the CDR3: TGTTCCAGCAGCTTAGGGCTCAATGAGCAGTTCTTC. The full variable domain, completed using reference TRBV7-9 and TRBJ2-1, is DTGVSQNPRHKITKRGQNVTFRCDPISEHNRLYWYRQTLGQGPEFLTYFQNEAQLEKSRLLSDRFSAERPKGSFSTLEIQRTEQGDSAMYLCSSSLGLNEQFFGPGTRLTVL.

The V gene is TRBV6-5, the J gene TRBJ1-2; D may be TRBD1 (6 bases). The CDR3 is 13 amino acids. Trimming took 6 bases from V and 6 from J, leaving 14 bases between them. CDR1 and CDR2 from the germline V gene are MNHEY and SVGAGI. This CDR3 is CASSPTGYHGYTF. In DNA, the CDR3 is TGTGCCAGCAGCCCTACAGGGTACCATGGCTACACCTTC.

This chain uses TRBV7-9 with TRBJ2-3; perhaps TRBD1 as D (5 bases). This CDR3 contains 15 residues. The V gene's germline CDR1 is SEHNR and CDR2 FQNEAQ (reference sequence). V gave up 0 bases and J gave up 5 bases, with 12 bases separating them. The CDR3 DNA follows: TGTGCCAGCAGCTTAGCGCTCCAGGGAAAAGATACGCAGTATTTT. Translating gives CASSLALQGKDTQYF.

With regard to this clone: At one of its ends the junction is not consistent with the germline gene, which may arise from a read error. This chain connects TRBV28 to TRBJ1-1, with TRBD1 matching over 9 bases. Per the germline V gene, CDR1 is MDHEN and CDR2 is SYDVKM. CDR3 size: 15 residues. CDR3 loop: CASRTGTGWNTEDFF. The DNA of the CDR3 is TGTGCCAGCAGGACCGGGACAGGGTGGAACACTGAAGATTTCTTT.